Listed here are 5 T cell receptor beta chains from one sample, sequenced in a study of blood T cells in healthy people across ages. The use of a sample-barcoded 5' primer and a J-beta primer mix characterized a second PCR of about 6 to 12 cycles. From the 5' RACE reads, TCRdb called clonotypes with MiXCR, one entry per CDR3 protein. Of approximately 680,000 distinct CDR3 sequences in the sample, 32% were seen once. Sequenced: blood. These receptors originate from a woman of 80 years or more in good health.

As for this clonotype: It may be a read error: a sequence one base away is much more abundant. This chain uses TRBV5-1 with TRBJ2-5, with 11 bases that match TRBD1. The last part of the DNA fits TRBJ2-1 better; the J call may be wrong. CDR1 SGHRS and CDR2 YFSETQ come from the germline V gene. The CDR3 covers 17 residues. CDR3 DNA sequence: TGCGCCAGCAGCTCGGGGACAGGGGGAGGGCACCAAGAGACCCAGTTCTTC. Its protein is CASSSGTGGGHQETQFF.

The J gene is TRBJ1-6, the V gene TRBV20-1; no clear D gene. The V end was cut by 4 bases, the J end by 3 bases, with 10 bases between. Per germline, CDR1 DFQATT and CDR2 SNEGSKA (reference sequence). The CDR3 sequence is 14 residues long. The CDR3 DNA is TGCAGTGCTACGAGGGAAAACTATAATTCACCCCTCCACTTT. This sequence encodes CSATRENYNSPLHF.

This clonotype has a handful of counts. A single base separates this from a much larger clone, so it may be a read error. The chain is built from TRBV7-2 and TRBJ2-4; possible D gene TRBD2, 5 bases. The CDR3 consists of 16 residues. Germline values: CDR1 SGHTA, CDR2 FQGNSA. The ends were cut back, 1 base at V and 0 bases at J, with 10 bases in the middle. CDR3 sequence: CASSLEGDLAKNIQYF. The DNA for the CDR3 is TGTGCCAGCAGCTTAGAGGGAGATCTAGCCAAAAACATTCAGTACTTC.

The sample holds many counts of this clonotype. V is TRBV5-1 and J is TRBJ2-3; a weak D match, TRBD1 (5 bases). The CDR3 contains 13 residues. The germline V gene has CDR1 SGHRS and CDR2 YFSETQ. V was trimmed by 7 bases and J by 7 bases, leaving 16 bases between them. The CDR3 region is CASRNGAANTQYF. The CDR3 coding sequence is TGCGCCAGCCGCAATGGGGCCGCAAATACGCAGTATTTT. The variable domain in full, completed from reference TRBV5-1 and TRBJ2-3, reads KAGVTQTPRYLIKTRGQQVTLSCSPISGHRSVSWYQQTPGQGLQFLFEYFSETQRNKGNFPGRFSGRQFSNSRSEMNVSTLELGDSALYLCASRNGAANTQYFGPGTRLTVL.

At least ten counts were recorded for this clonotype. The rearrangement links TRBV28 to TRBJ1-2, with D tentatively TRBD1 (6 bases). From germline, CDR1 is MDHEN and CDR2 SYDVKM. The CDR3 loop spans 14 amino acids. V was pared by 5 bases and J by 4 bases, with 14 bases between. The CDR3 bases are TGTGCCAGCAGTCCAAGAGCCAGGGGCTATGGCTACACCTTC. It is translated as CASSPRARGYGYTF.